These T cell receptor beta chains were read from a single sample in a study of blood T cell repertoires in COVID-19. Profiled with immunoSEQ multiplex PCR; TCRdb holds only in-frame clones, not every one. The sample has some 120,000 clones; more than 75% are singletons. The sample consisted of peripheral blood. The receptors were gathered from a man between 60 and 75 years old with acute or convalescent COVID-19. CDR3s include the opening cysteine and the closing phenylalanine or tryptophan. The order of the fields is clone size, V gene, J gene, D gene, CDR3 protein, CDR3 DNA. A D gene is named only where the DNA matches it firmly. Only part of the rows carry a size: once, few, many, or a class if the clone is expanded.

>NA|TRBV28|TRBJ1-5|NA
CASRQESNQPQHF
TGTGCCAGCAGGCAGGAAAGCAATCAGCCCCAGCATTTT
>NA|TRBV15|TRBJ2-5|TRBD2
CATSRVGLAEETQYF
TGTGCCACCAGCAGAGTTGGACTAGCGGAAGAGACCCAGTACTTC
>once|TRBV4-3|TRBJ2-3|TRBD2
CASSQAVAGSTDTQYF
TGCGCCAGCAGCCAAGCCGTAGCGGGGAGCACAGATACGCAGTATTTT
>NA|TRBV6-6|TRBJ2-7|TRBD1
CASSPRDRTYEQYF
TGTGCCAGCAGCCCCCGGGACAGGACCTACGAGCAGTACTTC
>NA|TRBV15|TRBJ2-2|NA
CATSRSLTGELFF
TGTGCCACCAGCAGATCCCTCACCGGGGAGCTGTTTTTT
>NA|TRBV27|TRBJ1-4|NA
CASRGGALETNEKLFF
TGTGCCAGCAGGGGGGGGGCCCTGGAGACTAATGAAAAACTGTTTTTT
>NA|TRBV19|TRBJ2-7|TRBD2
CASSAGLAGGLAYEQYF
TGTGCCAGTAGTGCGGGACTAGCGGGAGGGCTGGCCTACGAGCAGTACTTC
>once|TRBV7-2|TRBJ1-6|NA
CASSLVIGGGNSPLHF
TGTGCCAGCAGCTTAGTAATCGGGGGTGGCAATTCACCCCTCCACTTT
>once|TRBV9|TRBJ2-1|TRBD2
CASSEGLAGVPYNEQFF
TGTGCCAGCAGCGAAGGACTAGCGGGAGTCCCCTACAATGAGCAGTTCTTC
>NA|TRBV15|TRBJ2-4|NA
CATSRDRGLAKNIQYF
TGTGCCACCAGCAGAGATCGAGGGCTAGCCAAAAACATTCAGTACTTC
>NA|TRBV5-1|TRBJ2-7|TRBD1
CASSPETGRAYEQYF
TGCGCCAGCAGCCCAGAGACAGGGAGAGCCTACGAGCAGTACTTC
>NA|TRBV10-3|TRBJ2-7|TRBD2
CAISASGRGMREQYF
TGTGCCATCAGTGCTAGCGGGAGGGGGATGCGCGAGCAGTACTTC
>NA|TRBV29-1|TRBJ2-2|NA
CSAWRDNTGELFF
TGCAGTGCCTGGAGGGACAACACCGGGGAGCTGTTTTTT
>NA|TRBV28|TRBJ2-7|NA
CAARGFHEQYF
TGTGCCGCGAGAGGGTTCCACGAGCAGTACTTC
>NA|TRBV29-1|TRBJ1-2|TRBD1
CSVGDRTNHGYTF
TGCAGCGTTGGGGACAGGACGAATCATGGCTACACCTTC
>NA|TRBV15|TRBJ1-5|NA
CATSTKRVYSNQPQHF
TGTGCCACCAGCACCAAGAGGGTGTATAGCAATCAGCCCCAGCATTTT
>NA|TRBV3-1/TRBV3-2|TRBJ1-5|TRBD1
CASSPGTGGDSNQPQHF
TGTGCCAGCAGCCCCGGGACAGGTGGGGATAGCAATCAGCCCCAGCATTTT
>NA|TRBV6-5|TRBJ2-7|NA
CASAYGGSYEQYF
TGTGCCAGCGCTTACGGGGGCTCCTACGAGCAGTACTTC
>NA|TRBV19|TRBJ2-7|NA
CASSIGQVRTRSSYEQYF
TGTGCCAGTAGTATAGGGCAGGTCAGGACTCGGAGCTCCTACGAGCAGTACTTC
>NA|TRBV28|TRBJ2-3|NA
CASSSQGEASTDTQYF
TGTGCCAGCAGTTCCCAGGGGGAGGCAAGCACAGATACGCAGTATTTT
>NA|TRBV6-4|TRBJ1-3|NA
CASSDLGGGKGNTIYF
TGTGCCAGCAGTGACTTGGGGGGGGGAAAAGGAAACACCATATATTTT
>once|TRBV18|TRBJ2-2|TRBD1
CASSPPGQGATGELFF
TGTGCCAGCTCACCACCGGGACAGGGGGCTACCGGGGAGCTGTTTTTT
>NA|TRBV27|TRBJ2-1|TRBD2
CASIQKGGRAINEQFF
TGTGCCAGCATCCAAAAAGGCGGGAGGGCCATAAATGAGCAGTTCTTC
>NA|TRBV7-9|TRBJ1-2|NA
CASSVIQGANGYTF
TGTGCCAGCAGCGTAATTCAGGGTGCCAATGGCTACACCTTC
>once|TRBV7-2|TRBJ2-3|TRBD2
CASSFGGTSGTDTQYF
TGTGCCAGCAGCTTTGGAGGGACTAGCGGCACAGATACGCAGTATTTT
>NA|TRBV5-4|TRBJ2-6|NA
CASSPPRSGANVLTF
TGTGCCAGCAGCCCCCCCCGCTCTGGGGCCAACGTCCTGACTTTC
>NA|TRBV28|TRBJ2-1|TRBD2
CASSPRGRAAGEQFF
TGTGCCAGCAGCCCGAGAGGGAGGGCCGCGGGTGAGCAGTTCTTC
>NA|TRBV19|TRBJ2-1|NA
CASSPWTNEQFF
TGTGCCAGTAGTCCCTGGACTAATGAGCAGTTCTTC
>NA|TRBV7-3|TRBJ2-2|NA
CASSRENTGELFF
TGTGCCAGCAGCCGGGAAAACACCGGGGAGCTGTTTTTT
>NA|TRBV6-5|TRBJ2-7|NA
CASSYSSVEPYEQYF
TGTGCCAGCAGTTACTCGTCAGTCGAACCCTACGAGCAGTACTTC
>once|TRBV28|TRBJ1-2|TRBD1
CASYEGAGANYGYTF
TGTGCCTCCTACGAGGGGGCCGGGGCAAACTATGGCTACACCTTC
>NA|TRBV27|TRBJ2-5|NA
CASSFSIGRAYQETQYF
TGTGCCAGCAGTTTTTCTATAGGGCGGGCGTACCAAGAGACCCAGTACTTC
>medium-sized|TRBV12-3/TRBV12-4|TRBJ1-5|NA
CASSPGDQPQHF
TGTGCCAGCAGCCCGGGGGATCAGCCCCAGCATTTT
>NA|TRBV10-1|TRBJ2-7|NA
CASSEGGRYEQYF
TGCGCCAGCAGTGAGGGGGGGAGGTACGAGCAGTACTTC
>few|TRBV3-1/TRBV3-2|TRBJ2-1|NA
CASHDGSRSYNEQFF
TGTGCCAGCCATGATGGGAGCCGATCCTACAATGAGCAGTTCTTC
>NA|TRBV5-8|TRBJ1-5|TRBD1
CASSLQGDYQPQHF
TGTGCCAGCAGCTTACAGGGGGATTATCAGCCCCAGCATTTT
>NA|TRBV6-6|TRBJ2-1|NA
CASSNSQVSYNEQFF
TGTGCCAGCAGTAACTCCCAGGTTTCCTACAATGAGCAGTTCTTC
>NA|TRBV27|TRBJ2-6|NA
CASRPSSGANVLTF
TGTGCCAGCAGGCCGAGCTCTGGGGCCAACGTCCTGACTTTC
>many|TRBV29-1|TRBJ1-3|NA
CSVEDREVGGNTIYF
TGCAGCGTTGAAGATAGGGAGGTAGGGGGAAACACCATATATTTT
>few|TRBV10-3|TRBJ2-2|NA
CAISLQGTDTGELFF
TGTGCCATCAGCCTACAGGGAACGGACACCGGGGAGCTGTTTTTT
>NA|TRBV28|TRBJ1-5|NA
CASSDRGGNQPQHF
TGTGCCAGCAGTGACCGGGGGGGCAATCAGCCCCAGCATTTT
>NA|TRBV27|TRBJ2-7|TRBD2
CASSRGTSGSYEQYF
TGTGCCAGCAGCCGAGGGACTAGCGGCTCCTACGAGCAGTACTTC
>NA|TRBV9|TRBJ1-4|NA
CASSGTGTTNEKLFF
TGTGCCAGCAGCGGCACAGGGACAACTAATGAAAAACTGTTTTTT
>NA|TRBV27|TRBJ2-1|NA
CASSPPGGGYNEQFF
TGTGCCAGCAGTCCCCCAGGGGGAGGATACAATGAGCAGTTCTTC
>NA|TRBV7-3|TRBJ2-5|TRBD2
CASSPSGLAGETQYF
TGTGCCAGCAGCCCTAGCGGACTAGCGGGAGAGACCCAGTACTTC
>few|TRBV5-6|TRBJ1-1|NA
CASSLGQMNTEAFF
TGTGCCAGCAGCTTGGGACAAATGAACACTGAAGCTTTCTTT
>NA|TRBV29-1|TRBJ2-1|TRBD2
CSVGLAGGTNEQFF
TGCAGCGTTGGCCTAGCGGGAGGTACCAATGAGCAGTTCTTC
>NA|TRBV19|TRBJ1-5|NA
CASRAREGNQPQHF
TGTGCCAGTAGGGCCAGGGAAGGAAATCAGCCCCAGCATTTT
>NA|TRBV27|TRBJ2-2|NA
CASSTGGPGELFF
TGTGCCAGCAGTACGGGGGGCCCCGGGGAGCTGTTTTTT